The TCR beta chain described here comes from a study of cytomegalovirus exposure and HLA in healthy donors. Study-level information: Earlier findings included more than 95 million unique TCR beta sequences obtained from about 170 million T cells.

The study ran its PCR with 60 Vbeta and 13 Jbeta primers. The protocol was immunoSEQ multiplex PCR, while the TCRdb copy is restricted to in-frame clones and leaves out a portion. The sample shows around 120,000 clones, approximately 85% of them seen only once. Germline V CDR1 and CDR2: MNHEY, SVGAGI. V was cut by 4 bases and J by 0 bases, with 12 bases left in between. The length of the CDR3 is 15 residues. A remark on this clone: Its antigen is as yet unknown.

General study findings and limits: Some 150 TCR beta chains were listed as cytomegalovirus-associated. The study had only CMV serostatus as immune exposure information.

V usage is TRBV6-5 and J usage is TRBJ1-1; the D gene is possibly TRBD1 (6 bases). The clonotype comes from a boy between 5 and 17 years old in good health and CMV-seronegative. Sequencing input: PBMCs. The CDR3 bases are TGTGCCAGCAGTTCGGGACAAACCTTGAACACTGAAGCTTTCTTT. Translation gives CASSSGQTLNTEAFF.